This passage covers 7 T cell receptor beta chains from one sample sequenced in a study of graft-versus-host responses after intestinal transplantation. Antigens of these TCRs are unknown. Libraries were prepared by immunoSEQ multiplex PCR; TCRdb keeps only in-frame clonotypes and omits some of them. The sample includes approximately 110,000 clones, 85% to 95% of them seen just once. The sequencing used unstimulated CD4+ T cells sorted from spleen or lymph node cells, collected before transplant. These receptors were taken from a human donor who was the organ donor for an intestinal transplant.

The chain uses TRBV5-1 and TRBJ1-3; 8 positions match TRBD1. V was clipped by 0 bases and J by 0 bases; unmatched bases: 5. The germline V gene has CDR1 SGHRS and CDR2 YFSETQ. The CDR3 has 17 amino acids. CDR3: CASSLVETGASGNTIYF. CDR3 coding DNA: TGCGCCAGCAGCTTGGTTGAGACAGGGGCCTCTGGAAACACCATATATTTT.

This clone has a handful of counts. This chain's CDR3 is CASSDFRNEKLFF. In DNA form, the CDR3 reads TGTGCCAGCAGTGATTTCCGTAATGAAAAACTGTTTTTT. V and J are TRBV2 and TRBJ1-4; D gene unclear. The length of the CDR3 is 13 residues. The germline V and J ends were trimmed by 3 bases and 4 bases, with 6 bases remaining between them. The V gene's germline CDR1 is SNHLY and CDR2 FYNNEI.

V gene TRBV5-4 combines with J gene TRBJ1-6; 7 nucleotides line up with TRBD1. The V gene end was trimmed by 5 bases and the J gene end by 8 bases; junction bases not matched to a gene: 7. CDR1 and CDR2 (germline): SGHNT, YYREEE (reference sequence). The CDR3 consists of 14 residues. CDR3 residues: CASSHGQADSPLHF. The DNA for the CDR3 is TGTGCCAGCAGTCACGGACAGGCGGATTCACCCCTCCACTTT. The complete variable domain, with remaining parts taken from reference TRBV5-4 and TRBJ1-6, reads ETGVTQSPTHLIKTRGQQVTLRCSSQSGHNTVSWYQQALGQGPQFIFQYYREEENGRGNFPPRFSGLQFPNYSSELNVNALELDDSALYLCASSHGQADSPLHFGNGTRLTVT.

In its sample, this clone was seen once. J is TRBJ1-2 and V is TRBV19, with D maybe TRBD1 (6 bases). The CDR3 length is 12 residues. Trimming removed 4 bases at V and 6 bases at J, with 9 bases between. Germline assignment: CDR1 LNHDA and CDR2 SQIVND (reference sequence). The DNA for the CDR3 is TGTGCCAGTAGTAGGACAGACCATGGCTACACCTTC. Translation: CASSRTDHGYTF.

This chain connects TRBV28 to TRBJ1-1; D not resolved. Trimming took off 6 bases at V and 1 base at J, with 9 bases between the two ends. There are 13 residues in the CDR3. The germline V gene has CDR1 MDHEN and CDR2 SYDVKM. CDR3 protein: CASSRRANTEAFF. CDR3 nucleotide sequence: TGTGCCAGCAGCAGACGGGCGAACACTGAAGCTTTCTTT.

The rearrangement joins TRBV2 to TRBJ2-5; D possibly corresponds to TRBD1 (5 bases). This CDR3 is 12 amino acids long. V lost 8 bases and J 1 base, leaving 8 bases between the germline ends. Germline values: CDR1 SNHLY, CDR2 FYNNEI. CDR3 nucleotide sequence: TGTGCCAGCCGGACATCCCAAGAGACCCAGTACTTC. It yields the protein CASRTSQETQYF.

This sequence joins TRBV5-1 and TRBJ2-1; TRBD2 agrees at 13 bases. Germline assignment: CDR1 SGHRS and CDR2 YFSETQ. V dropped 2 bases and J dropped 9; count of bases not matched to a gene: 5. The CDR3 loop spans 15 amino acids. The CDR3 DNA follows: TGCGCCAGCAGCTTACTAGCGGGAGGGCCGGGTGAGCAGTTCTTC. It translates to CASSLLAGGPGEQFF.